The 6 T cell receptor beta chains presented below share a single source sample, sequenced in a study of blood T cell repertoires in COVID-19. TCRdb's copy holds only in-frame clones and misses some; the assay was immunoSEQ multiplex PCR. Of under 400,000 clones listed, about nine tenths are singletons. Sample: peripheral blood. Every receptor here comes from a woman under 40 with COVID-19, enrolled during active disease.

The CDR3: CASNPLTTGKGEQYF. The CDR3 DNA reads as TGTGCCAGCAATCCTCTCACTACAGGGAAGGGCGAGCAGTACTTC. The chain joins TRBV2 to TRBJ2-7, with D perhaps TRBD1 (6 bases). V lost 7 bases, J lost 6 bases, and 22 bases lay in between. Germline-derived CDR1 and CDR2 are SNHLY and FYNNEI. The CDR3 length is 15 residues.

This clone was recorded only once. This sequence joins TRBV5-1 and TRBJ1-6; 9 nucleotides match TRBD1. The V and J ends lost 4 bases and 1 base, in that order; junction bases with no gene match: 0. From germline, CDR1 is SGHRS and CDR2 YFSETQ. The CDR3 extends over 15 amino acids. The CDR3 bases are TGCGCCAGCAGCGGACAGGGGTCCTATAATTCACCCCTCCACTTT. Its protein product is CASSGQGSYNSPLHF. The full variable domain, its missing parts supplied by reference TRBV5-1 and TRBJ1-6, is KAGVTQTPRYLIKTRGQQVTLSCSPISGHRSVSWYQQTPGQGLQFLFEYFSETQRNKGNFPGRFSGRQFSNSRSEMNVSTLELGDSALYLCASSGQGSYNSPLHFGNGTRLTVT.

The chain recombines TRBV30 with TRBJ1-4; TRBD1 agrees at 8 bases. There are 13 residues in the CDR3. Germline CDR1 and CDR2: GTSNPN and SVGIG (reference sequence). CDR3 in DNA: TGTGCTGGAGCAGGGGGCGGGAATGAAAAACTGTTTTTT. Amino acids: CAGAGGGNEKLFF.

V and J are TRBV18 and TRBJ2-1; 7 bases are shared with TRBD2. The CDR3 totals 14 residues. The germline V gene encodes CDR1 KGHSH and CDR2 LQKENI. With 5 bases clipped from V and 3 bases from J, the junction kept 4 bases outside the gene matches. CDR3: CASSVGGNYNEQFF. The CDR3 DNA reads TGTGCCAGCTCAGTGGGAGGGAACTACAATGAGCAGTTCTTC.

This chain links TRBV27 with TRBJ1-2; D gene uncertain. Germline assignment: CDR1 MNHEY and CDR2 SMNVEV (reference sequence). Trimming pared 5 bases from V and 3 bases from J, leaving 13 bases between. This CDR3 is 14 amino acids long. Written as DNA, the CDR3 is TGTGCCAGCAGTACAGCCGACCTGGACTATGGCTACACCTTC. This encodes CASSTADLDYGYTF.

The chain couples TRBV5-4 to TRBJ2-1; D not certain. Germline V gene lookup returns CDR1 SGHNT and CDR2 YYREEE (reference sequence). This CDR3 is 17 amino acids long. Trimming removed 4 bases at V and 0 bases at J, with 17 bases between. CDR3 DNA: TGTGCCAGCAGCCGTGCTCAAGTGCGGAGCTCCTACAATGAGCAGTTCTTC. It specifies CASSRAQVRSSYNEQFF.